Below are 26 T cell receptor beta chains sequenced from a single sample in a study of beta chain features in type 1 diabetes. Every isolated RNA sample was fully reverse transcribed, so sequencing captured expressed TCRB transcripts. Here immunoSEQ multiplex PCR was the method, and the copy in TCRdb shows in-frame clones only, minus some. The table records about 350,000 clones, around a fifth of them present only once. Sequencing used naive CD4+ T cells from blood. The receptors originated from a woman under 30 in good health.

V gene TRBV30 combines with J gene TRBJ1-2; D is perhaps TRBD1 (5 bases). Trimming removed 8 bases from V and 2 bases from J, with 15 bases in between. Looked up from germline, CDR1 is GTSNPN and CDR2 is SVGIG (reference sequence). CDR3 length equals 13 residues. CDR3 region: CAGYSTVNYGYTF. CDR3 DNA: TGTGCCGGATACTCGACAGTGAACTATGGCTACACCTTC.

The gene calls are TRBV19 and TRBJ2-1; D possibly corresponds to TRBD2 (7 bases). Germline lookup yields CDR1 LNHDA and CDR2 SQIVND (reference sequence). The V end was cut by 7 bases, the J end by 3 bases, with 16 bases between. The CDR3 is 15 residues long. CDR3 in amino acids: CASNYRGGFYNEQFF. The CDR3 bases are TGTGCCAGTAACTATAGGGGGGGCTTCTACAATGAGCAGTTCTTC.

The chain carries TRBV7-8 and TRBJ2-5; TRBD2 matches at 10 bases. Trimming took 5 bases from V and 5 from J; bases not matched to a gene: 8. This CDR3 region has 15 residues. CDR1 and CDR2 (germline): SGHVS, FQNEAQ. CDR3 residues: CASSTKAGGRETQYF. The CDR3 DNA sequence: TGTGCCAGCAGCACTAAAGCGGGGGGGCGGGAGACCCAGTACTTC.

This clone was seen a few times. The chain carries TRBV7-2 and TRBJ2-1, with TRBD1 matching 7 bases. V lost 5 bases, J lost 10 bases, and 11 bases stayed unmatched. CDR3 size: 14 residues. The V gene's germline CDR1 is SGHTA and CDR2 FQGNSA. CDR3 bases: TGTGCCAGCAGCCCACACGGACAGGTCAGGGAGCAGTTCTTC. Residues: CASSPHGQVREQFF.

The rearrangement uses TRBV2 and TRBJ2-1; 8 nucleotides line up with TRBD2. With V trimmed by 5 bases and J by 2 bases, 8 bases remained unmatched. The CDR3 consists of 16 residues. Germline CDR1 SNHLY, CDR2 FYNNEI. The CDR3 sequence: CASSSQRGLTYNEQFF. For the CDR3, the DNA is TGTGCCAGCAGTAGTCAGCGGGGGCTCACCTACAATGAGCAGTTCTTC.

The chain is built from TRBV5-4 and TRBJ2-3; tentatively, D is TRBD2 (6 bases). The V and J ends lost 4 bases and 8 bases respectively, with 17 bases between them. The CDR3 spans 14 residues. The germline gives CDR1 SGHNT, CDR2 YYREEE (reference sequence). The CDR3 nucleotides are TGTGCCAGCAGCCCCGGAGGGCTCCCCAGTACGCAGTATTTT. This sequence encodes CASSPGGLPSTQYF.

This clone appeared a few times. The V and J genes are TRBV9 and TRBJ2-1, with 8 bases that match TRBD1. Trimming removed 2 bases from V and 5 bases from J; junction bases left unmatched: 9. Germline V gene data show CDR1 as SGDLS and CDR2 as YYNGEE. There are 16 residues in the CDR3. CDR3 amino acids: CASSVGQVGSDNEQFF. In DNA, the CDR3 is TGTGCCAGCAGCGTGGGACAGGTAGGTTCGGACAATGAGCAGTTCTTC.

V and J are TRBV30 and TRBJ1-5; D is possibly TRBD1 (5 bases). The CDR3 sequence is 13 residues long. V shed 5 bases and J shed 4 bases, with 12 bases lying between them. In germline, CDR1 is GTSNPN, CDR2 SVGIG (reference sequence). The DNA of the CDR3 is TGTGCCTGGGGTCGACAGTCTAATCAGCCCCAGCATTTT. It encodes CAWGRQSNQPQHF. The full variable domain, in which reference TRBV30 and TRBJ1-5 provide the parts outside the CDR3, is SQTIHQWPATLVQPVGSPLSLECTVEGTSNPNLYWYRQAAGRGLQLLFYSVGIGQISSEVPQNLSASRPQDRQFILSSKKLLLSDSGFYLCAWGRQSNQPQHFGDGTRLSIL.

This clone has only a few counts. The CDR3 protein is CASSPFGSGTEAFF. DNA of the CDR3: TGCGCCAGCAGCCCGTTCGGATCGGGAACTGAAGCTTTCTTT. The chain has TRBV4-1 and TRBJ1-1, with D unresolved. Trimming took off 4 bases at V and 5 bases at J, with 14 bases between the two ends. The CDR3 is 14 amino acids. Looked up from germline, CDR1 is MGHRA and CDR2 is YSYEKL.

The chain uses TRBV4-1 and TRBJ1-2, with no clear D. The ends were cut back, 8 bases at V and 9 bases at J, with 16 bases in the middle. The CDR3 loop spans 12 amino acids. Germline V gene sequence: CDR1 MGHRA, CDR2 YSYEKL. The CDR3 protein is CASRLPPWSYTF. CDR3 bases: TGCGCCAGCCGACTCCCCCCTTGGAGCTACACCTTC.

This chain uses TRBV15 with TRBJ2-7; 11 bases align to TRBD1. Germline V CDR1 and CDR2: LNHNV, YYDKDF (reference sequence). The CDR3 is 14 residues long. Trimming removed 5 bases from V and 4 bases from J; junction bases left unmatched: 4. This CDR3 is CATSGRDRGYEQYF. The DNA for the CDR3 is TGTGCCACCAGCGGCAGGGACAGGGGGTACGAGCAGTACTTC. Full variable domain (rest looked up from reference TRBV15 and TRBJ2-7): DAMVIQNPRYQVTQFGKPVTLSCSQTLNHNVMYWYQQKSSQAPKLLFHYYDKDFNNEADTPDNFQSRRPNTSFCFLDIRSPGLGDTAMYLCATSGRDRGYEQYFGPGTRLTVT.

In its sample, this clone was seen a few times. This rearrangement joins TRBV27 to TRBJ2-1; TRBD1 might be the D (6 bases). Trimming cost V 6 bases and J 6 bases, with 12 bases left between them. Per the germline V gene, CDR1 is MNHEY and CDR2 is SMNVEV (reference sequence). The CDR3 runs 13 residues. The CDR3 protein is CASSRVRGNEQFF. For the CDR3, the DNA is TGTGCCAGCAGCCGCGTCAGGGGCAATGAGCAGTTCTTC.

V gene TRBV5-4 combines with J gene TRBJ2-7; 7 bases match TRBD1. The CDR3 totals 14 residues. Germline V gene lookup returns CDR1 SGHNT and CDR2 YYREEE (reference sequence). J gave up 2 bases and V 4 bases, and 6 bases lay outside the gene matches. The CDR3 DNA reads as TGTGCCAGCAGCGACCCCGGGACAGCCTACGAGCAGTACTTC. It encodes CASSDPGTAYEQYF.

The genes are TRBV29-1 and TRBJ2-3; the match to TRBD1 covers 7 bases. Per the germline V gene, CDR1 is SQVTM and CDR2 is ANQGSEA. Unmatched junction bases numbered 4, after V lost 4 bases and J lost 3 bases. The length of the CDR3 is 13 residues. The CDR3 loop is CSVAQGVTDTQYF. The CDR3 coding sequence is TGCAGCGTTGCCCAGGGGGTTACAGATACGCAGTATTTT.

V gene TRBV9 combines with J gene TRBJ2-1, with D tentatively TRBD1 (5 bases). Deletions cut 3 bases from V and 4 bases from J, with 14 bases between. This CDR3 is built from 15 residues. Per germline, CDR1 SGDLS and CDR2 YYNGEE. The CDR3 loop is CASSGEGVPYNEQFF. In DNA form, the CDR3 reads TGTGCCAGCAGCGGAGAAGGGGTTCCTTACAATGAGCAGTTCTTC.

In this sample, this clone turned up a few times. Its ends do not fully match the called genes, so a read error is possible. The chain combines TRBV23-1 with TRBJ1-2, with D possibly TRBD1 on 5 matching bases. TRBV23-1 is reported as an ORF; its role is uncertain. The CDR3 contains 9 residues. CDR3 sequence: CAMYPKGVF. In DNA form, the CDR3 reads TGCGCCATGTACCCTAAAGGGGTCTTC.

This clone was observed a few times. The V and J genes are TRBV30 and TRBJ2-4; TRBD1 aligns across 7 bases. V was clipped by 0 bases and J by 0 bases; unmatched bases: 8. This CDR3 comprises 17 residues. The germline CDR1 and CDR2 sequences are GTSNPN and SVGIG (reference sequence). The CDR3 spells CAWSVVRTGLAKNIQYF. The CDR3 DNA reads TGTGCCTGGAGTGTAGTGCGGACAGGACTAGCCAAAAACATTCAGTACTTC.

This clone came up a few times. The chain joins TRBV4-1 to TRBJ2-3; 9 nucleotides agree with TRBD2. The V and J ends lost 2 bases and 2 bases, in that order; junction bases with no gene match: 5. The CDR3 length is 16 residues. CDR1 and CDR2 (germline): MGHRA, YSYEKL. DNA of the CDR3: TGCGCCAGCAGCCAACGAGGGACTAGCCTCACAGATACGCAGTATTTT. Amino acids: CASSQRGTSLTDTQYF.

This clone was recorded a few times. CDR3 in amino acids: CSVGRQGPYEQYF. The CDR3 DNA reads as TGCAGCGTGGGAAGACAGGGGCCCTACGAGCAGTACTTC. The V gene is TRBV29-1, the J gene TRBJ2-7, with 8 bases fitting TRBD1. CDR3 length equals 13 residues. Unmatched junction bases numbered 6, after V lost 6 bases and J lost 2 bases. Germline V CDR1 and CDR2: SQVTM, ANQGSEA.

This clone appeared a few times. V and J are TRBV25-1 and TRBJ2-3, with 9 nucleotides matching TRBD1. CDR3 length: 12 residues. Germline V lookup: CDR1 MGHDK, CDR2 SYGVNS. Germline trimming cut 4 bases from V and 8 bases from J; bases unmatched to any gene: 1. In DNA, the CDR3 is TGTGCCAGCAGTGGGACAGGGGTTACGCAGTATTTT. This translates into CASSGTGVTQYF.

This clone turned up a few times. V and J are TRBV23-1 and TRBJ1-1; D remains ambiguous. TRBV23-1 is annotated as an ORF whose role is uncertain. Deletions cut 8 bases from V and 2 bases from J, with 12 bases between. This CDR3 is 13 amino acids long. The CDR3 sequence: CASCISGNTEAFF. In nucleotides, the CDR3 is TGCGCCAGCTGTATCAGCGGAAACACTGAAGCTTTCTTT.

This clone was recorded a few times. The genes are TRBV5-1 and TRBJ1-1; 7 nucleotides match TRBD1. The V segment lost 4 bases and the J segment 1 base; nucleotides outside the gene matches: 4. CDR1 is SGHRS and CDR2 is YFSETQ in the germline V gene. This CDR3 is built from 14 residues. The CDR3: CASSMGQRNTEAFF. CDR3 nucleotide sequence: TGCGCCAGCAGCATGGGACAGCGGAACACTGAAGCTTTCTTT.

The chain links TRBV9 to TRBJ2-1; 9 bases match TRBD1. Trimming took 4 bases from V and 6 from J; bases not matched to a gene: 8. CDR1 is SGDLS, CDR2 YYNGEE, per germline. This CDR3 has 15 residues. The CDR3 nucleotides read TGTGCCAGCAGCCTTGGACAGGGGATTTCCAATGAGCAGTTCTTC. It translates to CASSLGQGISNEQFF. Together with reference TRBV9 and TRBJ2-1, the CDR3 gives the full variable domain: DSGVTQTPKHLITATGQRVTLRCSPRSGDLSVYWYQQSLDQGLQFLIQYYNGEERAKGNILERFSAQQFPDLHSELNLSSLELGDSALYFCASSLGQGISNEQFFGPGTRLTVL.

V usage is TRBV4-1 and J usage is TRBJ2-7; TRBD1 might be the D (6 bases). There are 15 residues in the CDR3. Germline CDR1 and CDR2: MGHRA and YSYEKL. V was clipped by 1 base and J by 3 bases, with 13 bases between them. DNA of the CDR3: TGCGCCAGCAGCCAAGTGTCACAGGGTAACTACGAGCAGTACTTC. It yields the protein CASSQVSQGNYEQYF.

The V and J genes are TRBV5-1 and TRBJ2-6, with 8 bases that match TRBD1. Trimming took 4 bases from V and 3 from J; bases not matched to a gene: 6. There are 16 residues in the CDR3. Germline V lookup: CDR1 SGHRS, CDR2 YFSETQ. Written as DNA, the CDR3 is TGCGCCAGCAGCCTCGGACAGGGTTATGGGGCCAACGTCCTGACTTTC. Translating gives CASSLGQGYGANVLTF.

The chain links TRBV9 to TRBJ2-3; no clear D gene. Between the trimmed V and J ends, which lost 0 bases and 2 bases, there was a span of 10 bases. The CDR3 is 15 amino acids. The germline V gene has CDR1 SGDLS and CDR2 YYNGEE. The CDR3 DNA is TGTGCCAGCAGCGTAGATTCATCCAACACAGATACGCAGTATTTT. Translation: CASSVDSSNTDTQYF.